This passage covers 22 T cell receptor beta chains from one sample sequenced in a study of T cells expressing NK-cell markers. TCRdb reanalyzed the 5' RACE reads, giving one entry per CDR3 protein sequence and no DNA. The sample data list 350,000 to 400,000 distinct CDR3 sequences. Sequencing was carried out using blood T cells: a sorted CD56 or NKG2C T cell subset, CD4+ or CD8+ T cells, or bulk PBMC T cells (not recorded which). The source is a woman aged 50 to 65 in good health.

The rearrangement joins TRBV7-2 to TRBJ2-1; TCRdb calls TRBD2, which cannot be checked without DNA. Germline assignment: CDR1 SGHTA and CDR2 FQGNSA. CDR3 length equals 14 residues. The CDR3 spells CASKRLAGGNEQFF.

The rearrangement uses TRBV15 and TRBJ2-3; absent DNA, TCRdb's TRBD1 call cannot be checked. This CDR3 is 15 amino acids long. Germline V gene data show CDR1 as LNHNV and CDR2 as YYDKDF (reference sequence). The CDR3 spells CATSRRDSDTDTQYF.

The gene calls are TRBV5-1 and TRBJ2-6. The CDR3 is 14 residues long. Germline V gene data show CDR1 as SGHRS and CDR2 as YFSETQ. The CDR3 spells CASGVSGGANVLTF.

The chain links TRBV20-1 to TRBJ2-3; the D gene TCRdb calls, TRBD1, cannot be checked with no DNA. This CDR3 is 13 amino acids long. Germline V gene lookup returns CDR1 DFQATT and CDR2 SNEGSKA (reference sequence). The CDR3 sequence: CSASSGGGYTQYF.

The chain joins TRBV12-3 or TRBV12-4 to TRBJ1-1; TCRdb outputs TRBD1, but without DNA this stays unchecked. The CDR3 runs to 12 residues. The CDR3 spells CASSPAPGMAFF.

The rearrangement joins TRBV27 to TRBJ1-2; no DNA is available, so the TRBD1 call from TCRdb remains unchecked. Germline V gene sequence: CDR1 MNHEY, CDR2 SMNVEV (reference sequence). The CDR3 is 15 amino acids. The CDR3 protein is CASSLFPGQLGGYTF.

The V and J genes are TRBV6-5 and TRBJ1-3. Germline CDR1 MNHEY, CDR2 SVGAGI. This CDR3 is built from 15 residues. Here the CDR3 reads CASRRTVNSGNTIYF.

J is TRBJ2-7 and V is TRBV6-6; TCRdb picks TRBD1, but there is no DNA to check that call. This CDR3 spans 15 amino acids. Germline assignment: CDR1 MNHNY and CDR2 SVGAGI (reference sequence). CDR3 sequence reads: CASNPGTALSYEQYF.

This chain connects TRBV27 to TRBJ2-1; lacking DNA, the TRBD2 call made by TCRdb goes unchecked. CDR1 MNHEY and CDR2 SMNVEV come from the germline V gene (reference sequence). This CDR3 spans 16 amino acids. CDR3 amino acids: CASSFLTSGNYNEQFF.

The chain uses TRBV21-1 and TRBJ1-1. TRBV21-1 is described as a pseudogene. CDR3 length equals 16 residues. CDR3 sequence: CASSKAQIILNTEAFF.

The V call is TRBV7-9, the J call TRBJ2-1; the TCRdb call, TRBD2, lacks DNA for checking. The CDR3 is made up of 17 amino acids. CDR1 and CDR2 (germline): SEHNR, FQNEAQ (reference sequence). CDR3 sequence: CASSLRLLAGETNEQFF.

The J gene is TRBJ2-5, the V gene TRBV6-6; absent DNA, TCRdb's TRBD2 call cannot be checked. The CDR3 length is 14 residues. Per the germline V gene, CDR1 is MNHNY and CDR2 is SVGAGI (reference sequence). CDR3 amino acids: CASAAAGGPQTQYF.

This chain connects TRBV29-1 to TRBJ2-5; with no DNA, the TCRdb D assignment of TRBD2 cannot be verified. Germline CDR1 reads SQVTM; CDR2 reads ANQGSEA. The CDR3 length is 18 residues. This chain's CDR3 is CSVEDYLRLAGGQETQYF.

The chain carries TRBV4-2 and TRBJ2-6; no DNA is available, so the TRBD1 call from TCRdb remains unchecked. CDR3 length: 18 residues. The germline gives CDR1 LGHNA, CDR2 YNFKEQ. The CDR3 protein is CASSQGRDRLSGANVLTF.

This chain joins TRBV5-1 and TRBJ1-4; TCRdb returns TRBD1, unconfirmable since there is no DNA. The CDR3 totals 14 residues. Germline-derived CDR1 and CDR2 are SGHRS and YFSETQ. This chain's CDR3 is CASSHGGQVGKLFF.

This chain uses TRBV29-1 with TRBJ1-2; the D call from TCRdb, TRBD1, cannot be confirmed without DNA. The CDR3 has 12 residues. CDR1 and CDR2 from the germline V gene are SQVTM and ANQGSEA. CDR3 sequence reads: CSASTGKGGYTF.

The chain has TRBV12-3 or TRBV12-4 and TRBJ1-5; as DNA is missing, the TRBD1 call by TCRdb cannot be tested. CDR3 length: 15 amino acids. CDR3 region: CASSPEGQRNQPQHF.

The chain is built from TRBV7-9 and TRBJ2-1; lacking DNA, the TRBD2 call made by TCRdb goes unchecked. Germline V gene sequence: CDR1 SEHNR, CDR2 FQNEAQ (reference sequence). The CDR3 contains 14 residues. CDR3 residues: CAGIAGGPANEQFF.

CDR3 protein: CASSLEIIGTEAFF. J is TRBJ1-1 and V is TRBV5-1. CDR1 and CDR2 (germline): SGHRS, YFSETQ. The CDR3 runs 14 residues. Filled out from reference TRBV5-1 and TRBJ1-1, the complete variable domain reads KAGVTQTPRYLIKTRGQQVTLSCSPISGHRSVSWYQQTPGQGLQFLFEYFSETQRNKGNFPGRFSGRQFSNSRSEMNVSTLELGDSALYLCASSLEIIGTEAFFGQGTRLTVV.

The CDR3 reads CASSQGLGGIYEQYF. The J gene is TRBJ2-7, the V gene TRBV4-1. The CDR3 is 15 residues long. The germline V gene encodes CDR1 MGHRA and CDR2 YSYEKL.

The chain uses TRBV15 and TRBJ2-1; the TCRdb call, TRBD1, lacks DNA for checking. Germline V gives CDR1 LNHNV, CDR2 YYDKDF (reference sequence). This CDR3 is built from 14 residues. CDR3 sequence: CATRGTGVGNEQFF.

V is TRBV10-2 and J is TRBJ1-1; the TCRdb D gene call, TRBD1, has no DNA to confirm it. There are 17 residues in the CDR3. Germline V lookup: CDR1 WSHSY, CDR2 SAAADI. This CDR3 is CASSVFRGPAMNTEAFF.